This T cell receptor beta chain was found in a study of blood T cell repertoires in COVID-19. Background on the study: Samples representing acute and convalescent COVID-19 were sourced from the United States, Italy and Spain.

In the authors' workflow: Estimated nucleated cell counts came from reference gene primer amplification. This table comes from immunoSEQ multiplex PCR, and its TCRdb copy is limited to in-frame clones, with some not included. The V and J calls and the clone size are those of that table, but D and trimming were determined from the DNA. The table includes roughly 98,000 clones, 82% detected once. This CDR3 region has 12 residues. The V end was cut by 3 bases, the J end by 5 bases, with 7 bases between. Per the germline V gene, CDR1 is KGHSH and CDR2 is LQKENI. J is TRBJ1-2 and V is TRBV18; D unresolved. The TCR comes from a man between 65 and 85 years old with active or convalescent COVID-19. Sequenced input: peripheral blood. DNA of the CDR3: TGTGCCAGCTCACCGGTCAGATATGGCTACACCTTC. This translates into CASSPVRYGYTF.